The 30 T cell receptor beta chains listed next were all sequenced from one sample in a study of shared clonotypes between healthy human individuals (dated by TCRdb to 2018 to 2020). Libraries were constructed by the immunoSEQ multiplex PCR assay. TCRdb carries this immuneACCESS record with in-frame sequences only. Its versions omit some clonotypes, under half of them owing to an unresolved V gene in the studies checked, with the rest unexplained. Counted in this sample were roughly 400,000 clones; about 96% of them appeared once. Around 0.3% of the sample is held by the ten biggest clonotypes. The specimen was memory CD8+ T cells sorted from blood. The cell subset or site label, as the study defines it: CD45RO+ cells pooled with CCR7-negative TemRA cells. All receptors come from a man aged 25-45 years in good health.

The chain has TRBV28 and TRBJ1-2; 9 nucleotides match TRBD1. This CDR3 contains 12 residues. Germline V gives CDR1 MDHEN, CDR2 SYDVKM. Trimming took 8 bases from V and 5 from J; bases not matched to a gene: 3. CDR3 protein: CASSDRGYGYTF. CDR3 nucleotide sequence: TGTGCCAGCTCCGACAGGGGGTATGGCTACACCTTC.

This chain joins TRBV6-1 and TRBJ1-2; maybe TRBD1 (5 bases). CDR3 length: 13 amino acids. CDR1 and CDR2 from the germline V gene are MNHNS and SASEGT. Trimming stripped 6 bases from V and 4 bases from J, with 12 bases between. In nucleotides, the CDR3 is TGTGCCAGCAGCGGTCGGGGCTCCTATGGCTACACCTTC. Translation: CASSGRGSYGYTF.

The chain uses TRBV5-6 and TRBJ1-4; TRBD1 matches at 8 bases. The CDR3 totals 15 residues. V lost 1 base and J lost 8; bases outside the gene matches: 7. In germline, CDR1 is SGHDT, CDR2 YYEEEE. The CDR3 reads CASSLKDRVNEKLFF. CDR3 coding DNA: TGTGCCAGCAGCTTGAAGGACAGGGTCAACGAAAAACTGTTTTTT.

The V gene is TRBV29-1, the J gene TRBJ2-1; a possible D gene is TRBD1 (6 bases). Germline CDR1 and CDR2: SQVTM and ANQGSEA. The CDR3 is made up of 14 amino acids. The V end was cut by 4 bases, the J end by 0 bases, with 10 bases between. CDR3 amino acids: CSVGTGNSYNEQFF. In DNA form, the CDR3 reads TGCAGCGTTGGAACAGGGAACTCCTACAATGAGCAGTTCTTC.

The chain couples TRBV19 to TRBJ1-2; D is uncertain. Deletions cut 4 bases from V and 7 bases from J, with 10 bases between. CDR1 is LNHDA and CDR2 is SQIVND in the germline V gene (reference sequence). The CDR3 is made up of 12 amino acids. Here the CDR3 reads CASSTQKVGYTF. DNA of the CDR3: TGTGCCAGTAGTACCCAGAAGGTTGGCTACACCTTC. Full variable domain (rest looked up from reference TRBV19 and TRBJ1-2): DGGITQSPKYLFRKEGQNVTLSCEQNLNHDAMYWYRQDPGQGLRLIYYSQIVNDFQKGDIAEGYSVSREKKESFPLTVTSAQKNPTAFYLCASSTQKVGYTFGSGTRLTVV.

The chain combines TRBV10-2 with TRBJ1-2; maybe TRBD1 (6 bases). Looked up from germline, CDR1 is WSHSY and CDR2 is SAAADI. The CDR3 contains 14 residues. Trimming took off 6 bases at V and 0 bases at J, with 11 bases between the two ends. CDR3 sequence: CASSKTGSNYGYTF. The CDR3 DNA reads TGCGCCAGCAGCAAGACAGGTTCTAACTATGGCTACACCTTC.

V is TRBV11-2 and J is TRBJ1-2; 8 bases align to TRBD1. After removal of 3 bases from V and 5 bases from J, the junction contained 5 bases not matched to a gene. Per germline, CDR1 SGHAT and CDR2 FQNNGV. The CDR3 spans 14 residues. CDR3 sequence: CASSFFRGRYGYTF. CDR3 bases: TGTGCCAGCAGCTTTTTCAGGGGGCGTTATGGCTACACCTTC. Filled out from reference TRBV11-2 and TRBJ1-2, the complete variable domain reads EAGVAQSPRYKIIEKRQSVAFWCNPISGHATLYWYQQILGQGPKLLIQFQNNGVVDDSQLPKDRFSAERLKGVDSTLKIQPAKLEDSAVYLCASSFFRGRYGYTFGSGTRLTVV.

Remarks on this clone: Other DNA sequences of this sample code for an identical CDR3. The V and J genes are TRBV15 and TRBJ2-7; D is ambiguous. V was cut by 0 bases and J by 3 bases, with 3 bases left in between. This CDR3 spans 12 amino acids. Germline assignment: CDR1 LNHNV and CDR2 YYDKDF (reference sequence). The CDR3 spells CATSRDGYEQYF. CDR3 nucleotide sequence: TGTGCCACCAGCAGAGATGGCTACGAGCAGTACTTC.

Here the CDR3 reads CASSEVWGQGPGTDTQYF. As DNA, the CDR3 is TGTGCCAGCAGTGAAGTTTGGGGACAGGGACCGGGCACAGATACGCAGTATTTT. The chain uses TRBV6-1 and TRBJ2-3, with 9 positions matching TRBD1. This CDR3 has 18 residues. The V and J ends lost 1 base and 1 base, in that order; junction bases with no gene match: 9. CDR1 is MNHNS and CDR2 is SASEGT in the germline V gene.

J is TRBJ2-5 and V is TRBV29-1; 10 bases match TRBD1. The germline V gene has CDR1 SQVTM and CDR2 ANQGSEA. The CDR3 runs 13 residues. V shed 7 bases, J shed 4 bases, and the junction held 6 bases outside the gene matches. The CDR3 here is CSAGRDRGETQYF. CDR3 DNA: TGCAGCGCCGGCCGGGACAGGGGAGAGACCCAGTACTTC.

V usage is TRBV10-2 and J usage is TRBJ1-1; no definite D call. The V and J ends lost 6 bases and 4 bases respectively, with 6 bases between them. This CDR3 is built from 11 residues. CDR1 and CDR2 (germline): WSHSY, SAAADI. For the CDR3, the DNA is TGCGCCAGCAGACAAGGCACTGAAGCTTTCTTT. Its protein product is CASRQGTEAFF.

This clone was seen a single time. The CDR3 loop reads CASSVPRDRGLSNQPQHF. CDR3 in DNA: TGTGCCAGTAGTGTCCCCCGGGACAGGGGTCTTAGCAATCAGCCCCAGCATTTT. The rearrangement links TRBV19 to TRBJ1-5, with 10 bases matching TRBD1. J gave up 0 bases and V 5 bases, and 10 bases lay outside the gene matches. Germline lookup yields CDR1 LNHDA and CDR2 SQIVND (reference sequence). The CDR3 covers 18 residues. Using reference TRBV19 and TRBJ1-5 for the parts outside the CDR3, the full variable domain is DGGITQSPKYLFRKEGQNVTLSCEQNLNHDAMYWYRQDPGQGLRLIYYSQIVNDFQKGDIAEGYSVSREKKESFPLTVTSAQKNPTAFYLCASSVPRDRGLSNQPQHFGDGTRLSIL.

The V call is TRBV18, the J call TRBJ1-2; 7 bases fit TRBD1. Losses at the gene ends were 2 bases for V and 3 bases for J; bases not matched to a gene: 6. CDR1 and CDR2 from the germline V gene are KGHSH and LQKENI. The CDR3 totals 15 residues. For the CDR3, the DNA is TGTGCCAGCTCACCAATCAGGACAGGAGACTATGGCTACACCTTC. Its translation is CASSPIRTGDYGYTF.

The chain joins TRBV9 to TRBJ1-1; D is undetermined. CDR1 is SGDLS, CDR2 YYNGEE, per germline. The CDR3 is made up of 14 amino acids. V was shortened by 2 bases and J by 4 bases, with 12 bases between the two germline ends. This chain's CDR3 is CASSVDAQVTEAFF. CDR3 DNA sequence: TGTGCCAGCAGCGTTGACGCCCAGGTCACTGAAGCTTTCTTT.

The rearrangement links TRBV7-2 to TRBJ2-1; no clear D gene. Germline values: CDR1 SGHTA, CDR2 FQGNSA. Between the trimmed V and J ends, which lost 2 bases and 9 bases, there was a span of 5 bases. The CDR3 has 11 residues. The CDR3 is CASSLIREQFF. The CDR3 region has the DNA TGTGCCAGCAGCTTAATACGTGAGCAGTTCTTC.

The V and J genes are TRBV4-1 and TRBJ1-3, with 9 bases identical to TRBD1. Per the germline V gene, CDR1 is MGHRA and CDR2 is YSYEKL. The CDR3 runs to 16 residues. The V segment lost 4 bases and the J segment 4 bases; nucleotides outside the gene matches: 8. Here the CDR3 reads CASSREQGAQGNTIYF. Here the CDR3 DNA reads TGCGCCAGCAGCCGAGAACAGGGGGCGCAGGGAAACACCATATATTTT.

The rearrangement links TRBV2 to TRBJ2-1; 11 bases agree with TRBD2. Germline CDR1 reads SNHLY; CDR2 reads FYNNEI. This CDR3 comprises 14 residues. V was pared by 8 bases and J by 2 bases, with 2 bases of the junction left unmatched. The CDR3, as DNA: TGTGCCAGCCAGACTAGCGGGACCTACAATGAGCAGTTCTTC. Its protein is CASQTSGTYNEQFF.

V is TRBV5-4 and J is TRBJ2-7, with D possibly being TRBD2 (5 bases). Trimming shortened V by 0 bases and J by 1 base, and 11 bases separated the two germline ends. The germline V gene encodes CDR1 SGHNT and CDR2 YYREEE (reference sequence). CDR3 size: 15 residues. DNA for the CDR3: TGTGCCAGCAGCTTGGGAGCGGAGCCATCCTACGAGCAGTACTTC. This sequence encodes CASSLGAEPSYEQYF.

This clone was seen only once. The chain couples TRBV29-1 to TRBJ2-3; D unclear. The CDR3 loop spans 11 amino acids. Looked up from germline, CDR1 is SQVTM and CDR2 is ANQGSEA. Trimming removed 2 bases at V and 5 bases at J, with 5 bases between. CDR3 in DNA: TGCAGCGTTGAAATGGGAGATACGCAGTATTTT. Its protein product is CSVEMGDTQYF.

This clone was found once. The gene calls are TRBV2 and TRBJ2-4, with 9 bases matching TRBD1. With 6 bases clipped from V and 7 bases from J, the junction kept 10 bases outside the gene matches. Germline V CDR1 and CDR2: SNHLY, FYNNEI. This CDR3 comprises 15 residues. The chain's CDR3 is CASRITGGPWNIQYF. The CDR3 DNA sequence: TGTGCCAGCAGAATTACAGGGGGCCCCTGGAACATTCAGTACTTC. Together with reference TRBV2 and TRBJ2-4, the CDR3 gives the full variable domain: EPEVTQTPSHQVTQMGQEVILRCVPISNHLYFYWYRQILGQKVEFLVSFYNNEISEKSEIFDDQFSVERPDGSNFTLKIRSTKLEDSAMYFCASRITGGPWNIQYFGAGTRLSVL.

The CDR3 nucleotides are TGTGCCAGCAGTTATAAGGGACAGGGAAAAGGTCAGCCCCAGCATTTT. Its translation: CASSYKGQGKGQPQHF. The rearrangement uses TRBV6-6 and TRBJ1-5, with 9 positions matching TRBD1. The CDR3 has 16 amino acids. V lost 3 bases and J lost 6; bases outside the gene matches: 9. Germline CDR1 and CDR2: MNHNY and SVGAGI (reference sequence).

DNA for the CDR3: TGCGCCAGCAGCTTAAATGGGAAGTACGTAGGGGAGCTGTTTTTT. Translating gives CASSLNGKYVGELFF. The rearrangement links TRBV5-1 to TRBJ2-2; D gene uncertain. CDR1 and CDR2 from the germline V gene are SGHRS and YFSETQ. The CDR3 contains 15 residues. The germline V and J ends were trimmed by 2 bases and 8 bases, with 16 bases remaining between them.

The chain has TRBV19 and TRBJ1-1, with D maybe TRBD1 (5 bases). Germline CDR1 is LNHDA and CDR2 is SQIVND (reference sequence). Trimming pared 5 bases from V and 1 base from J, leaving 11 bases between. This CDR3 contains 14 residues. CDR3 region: CASSPDGGNTEAFF. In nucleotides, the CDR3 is TGTGCCAGTAGTCCGGACGGGGGGAACACTGAAGCTTTCTTT.

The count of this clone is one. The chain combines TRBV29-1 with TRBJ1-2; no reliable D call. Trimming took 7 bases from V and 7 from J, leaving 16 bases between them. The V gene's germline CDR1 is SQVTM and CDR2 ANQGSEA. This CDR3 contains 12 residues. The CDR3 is CSAETDRTGYTF. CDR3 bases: TGCAGCGCCGAGACCGACCGTACTGGCTACACCTTC. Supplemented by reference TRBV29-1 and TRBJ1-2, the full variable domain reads SAVISQKPSRDICQRGTSLTIQCQVDSQVTMMFWYRQQPGQSLTLIATANQGSEATYESGFVIDKFPISRPNLTFSTLTVSNMSPEDSSIYLCSAETDRTGYTFGSGTRLTVV.

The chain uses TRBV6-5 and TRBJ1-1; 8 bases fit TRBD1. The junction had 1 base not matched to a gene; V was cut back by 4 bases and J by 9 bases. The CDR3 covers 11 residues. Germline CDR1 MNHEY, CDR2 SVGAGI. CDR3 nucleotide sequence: TGTGCCAGCAGTTGGACAGGGAAAGCTTTCTTT. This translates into CASSWTGKAFF.

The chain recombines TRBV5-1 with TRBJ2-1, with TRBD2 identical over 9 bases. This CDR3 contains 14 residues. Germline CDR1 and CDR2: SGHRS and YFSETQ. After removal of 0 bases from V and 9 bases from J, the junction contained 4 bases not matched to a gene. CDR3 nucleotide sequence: TGCGCCAGCAGCTTGGCGGGTAGCGGGAGTGAGCAGTTCTTC. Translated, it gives CASSLAGSGSEQFF. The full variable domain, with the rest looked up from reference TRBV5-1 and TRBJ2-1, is KAGVTQTPRYLIKTRGQQVTLSCSPISGHRSVSWYQQTPGQGLQFLFEYFSETQRNKGNFPGRFSGRQFSNSRSEMNVSTLELGDSALYLCASSLAGSGSEQFFGPGTRLTVL.

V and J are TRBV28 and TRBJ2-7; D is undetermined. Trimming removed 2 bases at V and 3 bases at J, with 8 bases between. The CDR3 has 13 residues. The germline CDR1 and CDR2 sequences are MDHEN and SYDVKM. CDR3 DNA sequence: TGTGCCAGCAGTTTAAGGCCAGACTACGAGCAGTACTTC. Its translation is CASSLRPDYEQYF.

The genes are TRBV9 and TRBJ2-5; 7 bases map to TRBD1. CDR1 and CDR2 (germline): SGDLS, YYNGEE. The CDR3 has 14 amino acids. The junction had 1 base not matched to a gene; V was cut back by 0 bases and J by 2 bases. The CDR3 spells CASSVARGQETQYF. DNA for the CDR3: TGTGCCAGCAGCGTAGCCAGGGGGCAAGAGACCCAGTACTTC.

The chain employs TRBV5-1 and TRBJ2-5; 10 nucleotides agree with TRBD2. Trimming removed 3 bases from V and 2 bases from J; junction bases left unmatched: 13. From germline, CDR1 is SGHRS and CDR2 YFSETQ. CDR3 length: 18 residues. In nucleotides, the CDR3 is TGCGCCAGCAGCTCCCACTCTAGCGGGAGTATGATACAAGAGACCCAGTACTTC. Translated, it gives CASSSHSSGSMIQETQYF. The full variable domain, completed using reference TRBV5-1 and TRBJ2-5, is KAGVTQTPRYLIKTRGQQVTLSCSPISGHRSVSWYQQTPGQGLQFLFEYFSETQRNKGNFPGRFSGRQFSNSRSEMNVSTLELGDSALYLCASSSHSSGSMIQETQYFGPGTRLLVL.

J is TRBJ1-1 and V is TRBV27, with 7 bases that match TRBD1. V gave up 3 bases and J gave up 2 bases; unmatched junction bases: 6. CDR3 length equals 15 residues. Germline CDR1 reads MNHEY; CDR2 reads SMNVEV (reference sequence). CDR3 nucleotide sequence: TGTGCCAGCAGTTTCAGGGGGGAGGGCAACACTGAAGCTTTCTTT. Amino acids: CASSFRGEGNTEAFF.